One and the same sample provided the 13 T cell receptor beta chains below, sequenced in a study of beta chain features in type 1 diabetes. The sequenced template was cDNA made from the entire isolated RNA. Sequencing was performed with immunoSEQ multiplex PCR; in TCRdb, only in-frame clones are kept and a portion is missing. The table records 350,000 to 450,000 clones, approximately 16% of them present only once. Sequencing used naive CD4+ T cells from blood. The receptors derive from a woman between 18 and 29 years old in good health.

This chain links TRBV28 with TRBJ1-2; 8 nucleotides align to TRBD1. Trimming at V came to 10 bases and at J to 8 bases, leaving 9 bases not matched to a gene. There are 12 residues in the CDR3. CDR1 and CDR2 (germline): MDHEN, SYDVKM. The CDR3 protein is CATWTGIMGYTF. Written as DNA, the CDR3 is TGTGCCACTTGGACAGGGATAATGGGCTACACCTTC.

The chain uses TRBV10-2 and TRBJ2-1; 7 nucleotides match TRBD2. The V gene end was trimmed by 6 bases and the J gene end by 5 bases; junction bases not matched to a gene: 7. The CDR3 consists of 14 residues. Germline V gives CDR1 WSHSY, CDR2 SAAADI. For the CDR3, the DNA is TGCGCCAGCAGACCCGGGACTATGAACAATGAGCAGTTCTTC. Translating gives CASRPGTMNNEQFF.

The chain carries TRBV7-9 and TRBJ2-3; 11 positions match TRBD2. Germline loops: CDR1 SEHNR, CDR2 FQNEAQ (reference sequence). With 3 bases clipped from V and 3 bases from J, the junction kept 8 bases outside the gene matches. The CDR3 runs to 17 residues. The CDR3 nucleotides read TGTGCCAGCAGCTTGGGGACTAGCGGCCTGGGGACAGATACGCAGTATTTT. This codes for CASSLGTSGLGTDTQYF.

This rearrangement joins TRBV28 to TRBJ1-5; D might be TRBD1 (5 bases). The V end lost 6 bases, the J end lost 3 bases, and 15 bases lay between the germline ends. CDR3 size: 15 residues. Per the germline V gene, CDR1 is MDHEN and CDR2 is SYDVKM. The CDR3 here is CASSWGLGSNQPQHF. CDR3 DNA: TGTGCCAGCAGCTGGGGACTGGGGTCCAATCAGCCCCAGCATTTT.

The gene calls are TRBV7-9 and TRBJ2-3; 12 nucleotides line up with TRBD2. This CDR3 has 11 residues. V gave up 5 bases and J gave up 14 bases; unmatched junction bases: 2. Looked up from germline, CDR1 is SEHNR and CDR2 is FQNEAQ (reference sequence). This chain's CDR3 is CASSLLAGGYF. Here the CDR3 DNA reads TGTGCCAGCAGCCTACTAGCGGGAGGGTATTTT. The full variable domain, in which reference TRBV7-9 and TRBJ2-3 provide the parts outside the CDR3, is DTGVSQNPRHKITKRGQNVTFRCDPISEHNRLYWYRQTLGQGPEFLTYFQNEAQLEKSRLLSDRFSAERPKGSFSTLEIQRTEQGDSAMYLCASSLLAGGYFGPGTRLTVL.

The sample holds a few counts of this clone. The V and J genes are TRBV28 and TRBJ2-5; 7 nucleotides agree with TRBD1. CDR1 and CDR2 (germline): MDHEN, SYDVKM. This CDR3 has 15 residues. V lost 3 bases to trimming and J lost 1 base; unmatched junction nucleotides: 5. Here the CDR3 DNA reads TGTGCCAGCAGTTTGACAGGGTGGGGCCAAGAGACCCAGTACTTC. Its protein product is CASSLTGWGQETQYF.

In the case of this clone: Other DNA sequences in the same sample also yield this CDR3. V gene TRBV2 combines with J gene TRBJ1-5, with a tentative D call TRBD1 (5 bases). CDR1 is SNHLY, CDR2 FYNNEI, per germline. The CDR3 sequence is 13 residues long. V gave up 3 bases and J gave up 4 bases, with 7 bases separating them. The CDR3 nucleotides read TGTGCCAGCAGTGACGGGGGTAATCAGCCCCAGCATTTT. It is translated as CASSDGGNQPQHF.

The chain's CDR3 is CASRGSPGLASYEQYF. The CDR3 DNA sequence: TGTGCCAGCAGAGGCTCGCCGGGACTAGCATCCTACGAGCAGTACTTC. The chain recombines TRBV2 with TRBJ2-7; 9 nucleotides line up with TRBD2. With 6 bases clipped from V and 1 base from J, the junction kept 10 bases outside the gene matches. CDR1 is SNHLY and CDR2 is FYNNEI in the germline V gene. The CDR3 has 16 residues.

This clone has just a few counts. This chain connects TRBV4-2 to TRBJ2-2, with a tentative D call TRBD2 (5 bases). Germline-derived CDR1 and CDR2 are LGHNA and YNFKEQ. V lost 0 bases and J 4 bases, leaving 18 bases between the germline ends. The CDR3 extends over 18 amino acids. Written as DNA, the CDR3 is TGTGCCAGCAGCCAAGAAAGGAAGCTTGCGGGTTTCACCGGGGAGCTGTTTTTT. Residues: CASSQERKLAGFTGELFF.

This clone appeared a few times. The chain has TRBV30 and TRBJ1-1; no reliable D call. Germline V gene data show CDR1 as GTSNPN and CDR2 as SVGIG (reference sequence). The length of the CDR3 is 12 residues. Trimming shortened V by 2 bases and J by 5 bases, and 9 bases separated the two germline ends. As DNA, the CDR3 is TGTGCCTGGAGTACGGTAGCAACTGAAGCTTTCTTT. Translated, it gives CAWSTVATEAFF.

This clone has just a few counts. This rearrangement joins TRBV7-3 to TRBJ2-7; D might be TRBD1 (5 bases). The CDR3 is made up of 14 amino acids. Germline V gives CDR1 SGHTA, CDR2 FQGTGA. Trimming removed 2 bases from V and 4 bases from J, with 12 bases in between. The CDR3 here is CASSLQGGPYEQYF. CDR3 DNA: TGTGCCAGCAGCTTACAGGGCGGACCTTACGAGCAGTACTTC.

The rearrangement links TRBV6-5 to TRBJ1-2; D is unclear. V lost 6 bases and J 8 bases, leaving 16 bases between the germline ends. Per germline, CDR1 MNHEY and CDR2 SVGAGI. The CDR3 consists of 13 residues. Here the CDR3 DNA reads TGTGCCAGCAGCCGAGTACGTGCCGTCGGCTACACCTTC. Its translation is CASSRVRAVGYTF.

This clone was found a few times. V and J are TRBV30 and TRBJ2-3; 8 nucleotides match TRBD1. Looked up from germline, CDR1 is GTSNPN and CDR2 is SVGIG (reference sequence). The length of the CDR3 is 14 residues. With 3 bases clipped from V and 1 base from J, the junction kept 3 bases outside the gene matches. In nucleotides, the CDR3 is TGTGCCTGGAGGACAGGGGTCCGCACAGATACGCAGTATTTT. Translated: CAWRTGVRTDTQYF.